These 14 T cell receptor beta chains were sequenced from one sample in a study of blood T cell repertoires in COVID-19. The method was immunoSEQ multiplex PCR; TCRdb's version includes in-frame clones alone and lacks a portion of them. Of 350,000 to 450,000 clones listed, around 89% are singletons. What was sequenced was peripheral blood. All receptors derive from a man aged 40-49 years with acute or convalescent COVID-19.

This chain links TRBV29-1 with TRBJ1-2, with D maybe TRBD1 (6 bases). Germline CDR1 SQVTM, CDR2 ANQGSEA. Trimming shortened V by 0 bases and J by 5 bases, and 16 bases separated the two germline ends. CDR3 length: 15 residues. The CDR3 nucleotides read TGCAGCGTTGAAGAGGCATGGCGGGGGGCATATGGCTACACCTTC. It codes for CSVEEAWRGAYGYTF.

This clone was counted a single time. This chain links TRBV7-3 with TRBJ2-3; 7 bases fit TRBD1. J gave up 0 bases and V 6 bases, and 6 bases lay outside the gene matches. Germline V gene lookup returns CDR1 SGHTA and CDR2 FQGTGA. The CDR3 length is 15 residues. The CDR3 DNA reads as TGTGCCAGCAGAGCGACAGGGATTAGCACAGATACGCAGTATTTT. Its protein is CASRATGISTDTQYF.

The J gene is TRBJ1-1, the V gene TRBV12-3 or TRBV12-4; no firm D call. Deletions cut 3 bases from V and 4 bases from J, with 9 bases between. There are 13 residues in the CDR3. For the CDR3, the DNA is TGTGCCAGCAGTTTTGAAGAGGGCACTGAAGCTTTCTTT. Its protein is CASSFEEGTEAFF.

The rearrangement uses TRBV19 and TRBJ2-7; 11 nucleotides agree with TRBD2. CDR3 length: 15 amino acids. V shed 7 bases and J 4 bases; nucleotides not matched to a gene: 9. Germline V gives CDR1 LNHDA, CDR2 SQIVND (reference sequence). The CDR3 DNA sequence: TGTGCCAGTACCCCGGGGGCTAGCGGGAGGTACGAGCAGTACTTC. Translation: CASTPGASGRYEQYF.

Written as DNA, the CDR3 is TGTGCCAGCAGCCAATTCAACGGTCCCGACACCGGGGAGCTGTTTTTT. Translating gives CASSQFNGPDTGELFF. This rearrangement joins TRBV3-1 (or the pseudogene TRBV3-2) to TRBJ2-2; D uncertain. The CDR3 contains 16 residues. Germline values: CDR1 LGHDT, CDR2 YNNKEL (reference sequence). The germline V and J ends were trimmed by 2 bases and 3 bases, with 13 bases remaining between them.

The chain uses TRBV28 and TRBJ2-5; 9 bases align to TRBD1. With 6 bases clipped from V and 10 bases from J, the junction kept 18 bases outside the gene matches. The length of the CDR3 is 16 residues. In germline, CDR1 is MDHEN, CDR2 SYDVKM. Written as DNA, the CDR3 is TGTGCCAGCAGCTCCTATCCCGGGACAGGGAACACGGTCCAGTACTTC. Its translation is CASSSYPGTGNTVQYF. Together with reference TRBV28 and TRBJ2-5, the CDR3 gives the full variable domain: DVKVTQSSRYLVKRTGEKVFLECVQDMDHENMFWYRQDPGLGLRLIYFSYDVKMKEKGDIPEGYSVSREKKERFSLILESASTNQTSMYLCASSSYPGTGNTVQYFGPGTRLLVL.

This clone was counted between two and nine times. J is TRBJ1-2 and V is TRBV5-5, with a possible D match to TRBD1 (5 bases). Germline CDR1 and CDR2: SGHKS and YYEKEE (reference sequence). The V end lost 1 base, the J end lost 5 bases, and 12 bases lay between the germline ends. CDR3 size: 14 residues. CDR3 loop: CASSLWQAGYGYTF. CDR3 nucleotide sequence: TGTGCCAGCAGCTTGTGGCAGGCAGGGTATGGCTACACCTTC.

V and J are TRBV5-4 and TRBJ2-2, with 9 bases lining up with TRBD2. Germline trimming cut 0 bases from V and 7 bases from J; bases unmatched to any gene: 4. The germline V gene encodes CDR1 SGHNT and CDR2 YYREEE (reference sequence). The CDR3 has 15 residues. The CDR3 region has the DNA TGTGCCAGCAGCTTGGGGACTAGCGATCACGGGGAGCTGTTTTTT. It translates to CASSLGTSDHGELFF.

V and J are TRBV5-4 and TRBJ2-5; TRBD1 matches 7 bases. The CDR3 is 13 amino acids. V lost 4 bases to trimming and J lost 7 bases; unmatched junction nucleotides: 7. Per the germline V gene, CDR1 is SGHNT and CDR2 is YYREEE (reference sequence). The CDR3 is CASSHTGDRTQYF. The DNA for the CDR3 is TGTGCCAGCAGCCACACAGGGGATCGGACCCAGTACTTC.

This chain connects TRBV9 to TRBJ1-4, with 9 bases lining up with TRBD1. Germline CDR1 and CDR2: SGDLS and YYNGEE. This CDR3 spans 20 amino acids. With V trimmed by 3 bases and J by 1 base, 16 bases remained unmatched. DNA of the CDR3: TGTGCCAGCAGCGGAGACCACTTGGGACAGGGTTTGAAAACTAATGAAAAACTGTTTTTT. This encodes CASSGDHLGQGLKTNEKLFF.

The chain joins TRBV2 to TRBJ2-7, with TRBD1 identical over 10 bases. This CDR3 comprises 14 residues. Looked up from germline, CDR1 is SNHLY and CDR2 is FYNNEI. With V trimmed by 4 bases and J by 1 base, 1 base remained unmatched. CDR3 amino acids: CASSVGQGSYEQYF. In DNA form, the CDR3 reads TGTGCCAGCAGTGTGGGACAGGGGTCCTACGAGCAGTACTTC.

This chain links TRBV9 with TRBJ1-1, with D tentatively TRBD1 (6 bases). Trimming took 2 bases from V and 7 from J, leaving 18 bases between them. Germline assignment: CDR1 SGDLS and CDR2 YYNGEE. The CDR3 is made up of 15 amino acids. CDR3 residues: CASSVTGAGTFEAFF. CDR3 coding DNA: TGTGCCAGCAGCGTGACTGGGGCCGGGACATTTGAAGCTTTCTTT.

The chain has TRBV6-5 and TRBJ1-1; D may be TRBD1 (5 bases). V lost 7 bases and J lost 4, with 13 bases in between. CDR3 length: 13 residues. The germline V gene has CDR1 MNHEY and CDR2 SVGAGI. CDR3 sequence reads: CASTPGLGTEAFF. The CDR3 DNA reads as TGTGCCAGCACACCAGGGTTGGGCACTGAAGCTTTCTTT.

The CDR3 region has the DNA TGTGCCAGCAGTGAAGAGAGGGAATCCAATGAGCAGTTCTTC. This encodes CASSEERESNEQFF. The chain joins TRBV6-1 to TRBJ2-1, with D tentatively TRBD2 (5 bases). CDR3 size: 14 residues. CDR1 and CDR2 from the germline V gene are MNHNS and SASEGT. Deletions cut 1 base from V and 6 bases from J, with 10 bases between.